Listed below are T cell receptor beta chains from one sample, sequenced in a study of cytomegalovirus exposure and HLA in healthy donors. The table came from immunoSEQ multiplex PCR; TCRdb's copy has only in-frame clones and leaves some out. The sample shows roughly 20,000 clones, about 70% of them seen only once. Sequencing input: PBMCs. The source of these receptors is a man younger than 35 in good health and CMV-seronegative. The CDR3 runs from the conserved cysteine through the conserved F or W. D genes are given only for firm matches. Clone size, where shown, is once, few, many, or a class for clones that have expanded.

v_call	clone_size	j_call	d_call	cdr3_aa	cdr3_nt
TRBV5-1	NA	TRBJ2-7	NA	CASRPVSSYEQYF	TGCGCCAGCAGACCAGTAAGCTCCTACGAGCAGTACTTC
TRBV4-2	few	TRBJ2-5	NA	CASSQKKGYSRGETQYF	TGTGCCAGCAGCCAGAAAAAGGGTTACAGTAGGGGGGAGACCCAGTACTTC
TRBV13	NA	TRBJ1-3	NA	CASSSETGASSGNTIYF	TGTGCCAGCAGCTCGGAGACAGGTGCGAGCTCTGGAAACACCATATATTTT
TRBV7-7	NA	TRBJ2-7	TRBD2	CASSAGEREIYEQYF	TGTGCTAGCAGCGCCGGGGAGCGGGAGATATACGAGCAGTACTTC
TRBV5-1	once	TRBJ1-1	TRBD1	CASSIGQGLMNTEAFF	TGCGCCAGCAGCATCGGACAGGGCCTGATGAACACTGAAGCTTTCTTT
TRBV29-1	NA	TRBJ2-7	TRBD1	CSVEDTGTGYYEQYF	TGCAGCGTTGAAGACACCGGGACAGGGTACTACGAGCAGTACTTC
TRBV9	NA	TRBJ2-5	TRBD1	CASSVPGQGETQYF	TGTGCCAGCAGCGTACCGGGACAGGGAGAGACCCAGTACTTC
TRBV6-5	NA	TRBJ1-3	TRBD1	CASSRQGDGGNTIYF	TGTGCCAGCAGCAGACAGGGGGATGGTGGAAACACCATATATTTT
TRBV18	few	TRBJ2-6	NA	CASSPSISGANVLTF	TGTGCCAGCTCACCAAGCATCTCTGGGGCCAACGTCCTGACTTTC
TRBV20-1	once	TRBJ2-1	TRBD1	CSAGTEKQFF	TGCAGTGCCGGGACAGAGAAGCAGTTCTTC
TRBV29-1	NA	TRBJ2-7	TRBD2	CSVAASGTYEQYF	TGCAGCGTTGCGGCTAGCGGCACCTACGAGCAGTACTTC
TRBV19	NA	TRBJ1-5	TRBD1	CASTTGPHQPQHF	TGTGCCAGTACGACAGGGCCTCATCAGCCCCAGCATTTT
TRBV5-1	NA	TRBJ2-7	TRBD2	CASSLAGSSYEQYF	TGCGCCAGCAGCTTAGCGGGGTCCTCCTACGAGCAGTACTTC
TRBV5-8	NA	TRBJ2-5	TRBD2	CASSRGLAQETQYF	TGTGCCAGCAGCCGGGGACTAGCCCAAGAGACCCAGTACTTC
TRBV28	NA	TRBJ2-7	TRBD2	CASSSSTSGTYEQYF	TGTGCCAGCAGTTCATCGACTAGCGGGACGTACGAGCAGTACTTC
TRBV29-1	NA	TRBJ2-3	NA	CAAVQIRDTQYF	TGCGCCGCCGTCCAGATCCGAGATACGCAGTATTTT
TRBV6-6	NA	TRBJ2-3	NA	CASSYLERDTQYF	TGTGCCAGCAGTTACCTCGAGCGCGATACGCAGTATTTT
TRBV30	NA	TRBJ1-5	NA	CAWSAGRGGNQPQHF	TGTGCCTGGAGCGCGGGACGTGGGGGGAATCAGCCCCAGCATTTT
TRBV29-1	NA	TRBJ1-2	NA	CSVEALLGSNYGYTF	TGCAGCGTTGAAGCATTACTTGGGAGTAACTATGGCTACACCTTC